This T cell receptor (beta chain) was documented in a study of blood T cell repertoires in COVID-19. Across the whole study: PBMCs, B-cell-depleted T cells, or T cells provided the cDNA or gDNA that made up the material.

V lost 5 bases and J lost 3; bases outside the gene matches: 22. The CDR3 contains 22 residues. Germline CDR1 PRHDT, CDR2 FYEKMQ (reference sequence). As originally analysed: Counts of nucleated cells, estimated from reference gene primer amplification, were obtained. The protocol was immunoSEQ multiplex PCR, while the TCRdb copy is restricted to in-frame clones and leaves out a portion. V, J and clone size reflect that table, while D and trimming were determined from the DNA. The repertoire holds some 200,000 clones, with around 87% as singletons. The J gene is TRBJ2-3, the V gene TRBV13; 14 bases fit TRBD2. The source of this sequence is a man aged 35 to 55 with active or convalescent COVID-19. The material sequenced was peripheral blood. The CDR3 DNA reads TGTGCCAGCAGCCTAAGATACCCGGGACTAGCGGGGGTCTTGCGAGGGACAGATACGCAGTATTTT. Amino acids: CASSLRYPGLAGVLRGTDTQYF.